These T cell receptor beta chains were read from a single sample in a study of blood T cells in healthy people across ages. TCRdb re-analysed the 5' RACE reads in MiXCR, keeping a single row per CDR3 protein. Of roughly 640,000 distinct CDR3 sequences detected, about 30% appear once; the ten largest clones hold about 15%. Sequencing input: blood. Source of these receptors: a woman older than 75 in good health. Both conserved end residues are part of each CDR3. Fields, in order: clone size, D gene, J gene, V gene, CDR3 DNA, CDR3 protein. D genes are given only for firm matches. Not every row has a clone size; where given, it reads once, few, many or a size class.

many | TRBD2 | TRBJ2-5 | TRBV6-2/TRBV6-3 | TGTGCCAGCCGAAGGTCTGGCGGGGGTGAGACCCAGTACTTC | CASRRSGGGETQYF
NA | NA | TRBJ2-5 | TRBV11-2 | TGTGCCAGCAGCTTAGGTCGGATTACACAAGAGACCCAGTACTTC | CASSLGRITQETQYF
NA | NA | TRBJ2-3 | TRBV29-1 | TGCAGCGTTGAAGATCACTTTGGGACACCTAGCACAGATACGCAGTATTTT | CSVEDHFGTPSTDTQYF
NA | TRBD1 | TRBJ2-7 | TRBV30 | TGTGCCTGGAGGAGGGACAGGGAGGCCTACGAGCAGTACTTC | CAWRRDREAYEQYF
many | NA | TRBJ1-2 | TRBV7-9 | TGTGCCAGCAGCTTAAAGCCATTGACTGGCTACACCTTC | CASSLKPLTGYTF
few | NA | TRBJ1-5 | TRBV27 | TGTGCCAGCAGTTTATTCGTTGGTAGCAATCAGCCCCAGCATTTT | CASSLFVGSNQPQHF
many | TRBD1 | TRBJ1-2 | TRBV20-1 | TGCAGTGCTAGAGTCTCAAGACAGGGGACCTATGGCTACACCTTC | CSARVSRQGTYGYTF
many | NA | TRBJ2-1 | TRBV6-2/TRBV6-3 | TGTGCCAGCAGTTACGATCGGGGGGCACCCTACAATGAGCAGTTCTTC | CASSYDRGAPYNEQFF
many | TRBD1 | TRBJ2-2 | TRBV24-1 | TGTGCCACCAGTGATCGGGGACAGCACACCGGGGAGCTGTTTTTT | CATSDRGQHTGELFF
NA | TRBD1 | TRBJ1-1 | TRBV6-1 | TGTGCCAGCACCTCAATACAGGGGACAGGCGGTGAAGCTTTCTTT | CASTSIQGTGGEAFF
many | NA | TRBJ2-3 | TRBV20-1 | TGCAGTGCTAGTGAGGGACTGGGCACAGATACGCAGTATTTT | CSASEGLGTDTQYF
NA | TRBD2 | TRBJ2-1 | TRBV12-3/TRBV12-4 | TGTGCCAGCTGTCCCGGTTCCGCTAGCGGGGTAAACAATGAGCAGTTCTTC | CASCPGSASGVNNEQFF
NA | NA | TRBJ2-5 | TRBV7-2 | TGTGCCAGCAGCTACCAGGGATCAGGAGAGACCCAGTACTTC | CASSYQGSGETQYF
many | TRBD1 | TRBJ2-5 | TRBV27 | TGTGCCAGCAGTTTAAGGCAGGGGGCATGGGAGACCCAGTACTTC | CASSLRQGAWETQYF
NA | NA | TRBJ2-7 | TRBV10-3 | TGTGCTATCAGTGGAGGGAGATCCTACGAGCAGTACTTC | CAISGGRSYEQYF
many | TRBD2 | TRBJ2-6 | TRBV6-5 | TGTGCCAGCAGCGCCGGGGGGGGATCTGGGGCCAACGTCCTGACTTTC | CASSAGGGSGANVLTF
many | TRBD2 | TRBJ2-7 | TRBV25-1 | TGTGCCAGCAGTGAATCTAGCGGGGGGGGCCACGAGCAGTACTTC | CASSESSGGGHEQYF
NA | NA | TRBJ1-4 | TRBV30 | TGTGCCTGGAGCCATCCGTCGGGCAGGGGTGTTGAAAAACTGTTTTTT | CAWSHPSGRGVEKLFF
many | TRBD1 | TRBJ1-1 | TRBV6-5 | TGTGCCAGCAGCCCAGGGGGGAACACTGAAGCTTTCTTT | CASSPGGNTEAFF
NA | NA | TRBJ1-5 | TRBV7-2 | TGTGCCAGCAGCTGGGGGTCACCCTTTAGCAATCAGCCCCAGCATTTT | CASSWGSPFSNQPQHF
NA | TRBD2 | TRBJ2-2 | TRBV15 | TGTGCCACCAGCAGAGCCGGGACTAGCGGGGGACTCACCGGGGAGCTGTTTTTT | CATSRAGTSGGLTGELFF
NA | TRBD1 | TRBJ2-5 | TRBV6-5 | TGTGCCAGCAGTTACCAGACAGGGGGGTCAGAGACCCAGTACTTC | CASSYQTGGSETQYF
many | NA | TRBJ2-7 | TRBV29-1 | TGCAGCGTTGATGGTAGCTCCTACGAGCAGTACTTC | CSVDGSSYEQYF
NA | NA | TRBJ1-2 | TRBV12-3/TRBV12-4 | TGTGCCAGCAGTTTTCTAGGGGGTGGCTACACCTTC | CASSFLGGGYTF
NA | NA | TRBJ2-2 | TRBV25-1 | TGTGCCAGCAGTGAAACCCGGGTAAACACCGGGGAGCTGTTTTTT | CASSETRVNTGELFF
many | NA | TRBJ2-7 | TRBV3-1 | TGTGCCAGCAGGTTCGGGGCCTCCAACACCGAGCAGTACTTC | CASRFGASNTEQYF
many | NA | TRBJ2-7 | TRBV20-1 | TGCAGTGCTAGAGATAGTAGGGGGGGATCCTACGAGCAGTACTTC | CSARDSRGGSYEQYF
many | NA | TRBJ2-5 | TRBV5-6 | TGTGCCAGCAGCTTAAAGCTTCAAGAGACCCAGTACTTC | CASSLKLQETQYF
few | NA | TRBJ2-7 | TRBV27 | TGTGCCAGCAGTTTACACAGGGCGGAATCCAGGAATGAGCAGTACTTC | CASSLHRAESRNEQYF
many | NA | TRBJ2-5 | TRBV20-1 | TGCAGTGCAACCCCAGAACAAGAGACCCAGTACTTC | CSATPEQETQYF
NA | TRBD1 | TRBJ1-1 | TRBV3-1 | TGTGCCAGCAGCCAAGAGGGACAGGGGTACGCTTTCTTT | CASSQEGQGYAFF
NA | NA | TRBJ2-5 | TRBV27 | TGTGCCAGCAGACCACGATCGGCTAGCCGGAACAATGAGCAGTACTTC | CASRPRSASRNNEQYF
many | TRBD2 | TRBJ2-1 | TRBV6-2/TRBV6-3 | TGTGCCAGCAGTTACGAAGCGGGGGGATGGGAGCAGTTCTTC | CASSYEAGGWEQFF
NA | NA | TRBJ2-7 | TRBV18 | TGTGCCAGCTCACCATCAAGCTACGGGCAGTACTTC | CASSPSSYGQYF
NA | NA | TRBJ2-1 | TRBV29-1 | TGCAGCGCCTCCCGGGGGACCCAGTTCTTC | CSASRGTQFF
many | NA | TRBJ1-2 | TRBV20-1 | TGCAGTGCTATCCCCCAGGGGATCAACTATGGCTACACCTTC | CSAIPQGINYGYTF
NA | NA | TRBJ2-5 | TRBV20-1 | TGCAGTGCTAGAGGAGAGACCCGGTACTTC | CSARGETRYF
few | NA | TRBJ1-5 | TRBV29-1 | TGCAGCGTTGGGGAGGAAGCCCAGCCCCAGCATTTT | CSVGEEAQPQHF
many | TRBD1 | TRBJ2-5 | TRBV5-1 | TGCGCCAGCAGCAGCGGGACAGGGACCGCCGAGACCCAGTACTTC | CASSSGTGTAETQYF
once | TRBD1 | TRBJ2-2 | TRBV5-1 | TGCGCCAGCAGCTTAACAGGGGGGATCACCGGGGAGCTGTTTTTT | CASSLTGGITGELFF
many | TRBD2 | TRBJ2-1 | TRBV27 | TGTGCCAGCAGTCACCCCGGGGTAGCGGGGGGCTTGTACAATGAGCAGTTCTTC | CASSHPGVAGGLYNEQFF
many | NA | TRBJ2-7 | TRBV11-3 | TGCGCCAGCAGCTTGGGGCAGGGCACCTACAATGAGCAGTACTTC | CASSLGQGTYNEQYF
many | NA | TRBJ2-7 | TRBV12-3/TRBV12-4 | TGTGCCAGCAGTTTAGGTGGGCCTCTCCGGGAGCAGTACTTC | CASSLGGPLREQYF
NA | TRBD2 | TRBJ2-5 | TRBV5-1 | TGCGCCAGCAGCTTCAGTTCTAGCGGGAGAGGAGAGACCCAGTACTTC | CASSFSSSGRGETQYF
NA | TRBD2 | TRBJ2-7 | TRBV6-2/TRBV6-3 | TGTGCCAGCAGAGTTACTGGACTAGGCAATGAGCAGTACTTC | CASRVTGLGNEQYF
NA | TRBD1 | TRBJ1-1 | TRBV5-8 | TGTGCCAGCAGCTTCTGGGACAGGCGCAACACTGAAGCTTTCTTT | CASSFWDRRNTEAFF
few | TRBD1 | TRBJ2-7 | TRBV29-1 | TGCAGCGTTAAGACGGGACAGGGATCCTACGAGCAGTACTTC | CSVKTGQGSYEQYF
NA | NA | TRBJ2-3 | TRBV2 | TGTGCCAGCAGAGGTCGAGCGAGCACAGATACGCAGTATTTT | CASRGRASTDTQYF
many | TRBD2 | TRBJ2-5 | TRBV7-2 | TGTGCCAGCAGCCCTTCCCGGGGGGGATCTGGAGAGACCCAGTACTTC | CASSPSRGGSGETQYF
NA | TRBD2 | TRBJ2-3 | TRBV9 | TGTGCCAGCAGCGTACTGAGCGGGGGCACAGATACGCAGTATTTT | CASSVLSGGTDTQYF
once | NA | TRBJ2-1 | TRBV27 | TGTGCCAGCAGGAGCACGGGGCGGACTGAGCAGTTCTTC | CASRSTGRTEQFF
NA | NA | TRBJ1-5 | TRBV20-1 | TGCAGTGCCCCACGGCAGGGTGAACTCAATCAGCCCCAGCATTTT | CSAPRQGELNQPQHF
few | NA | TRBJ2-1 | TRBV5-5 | TGTGCCAGCTCCTTGGTGGCTGGGGTCTCCTACGAGCAGTTCTTC | CASSLVAGVSYEQFF
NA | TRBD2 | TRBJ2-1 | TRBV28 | TGTGCCAGCAGTTTACTAGCGGGGGTGAGGGGAGAGCAGTGCTTC | CASSLLAGVRGEQCF
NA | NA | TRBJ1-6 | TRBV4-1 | TGCGCCAGCAGCCCTAGTAGCCAAGGGTATTCACCCCTCCACTTT | CASSPSSQGYSPLHF
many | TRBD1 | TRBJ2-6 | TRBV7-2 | TGTGCCAGCAGCTTCCAGGGGGCCGGGGCCAACGTCCTGACTTTC | CASSFQGAGANVLTF
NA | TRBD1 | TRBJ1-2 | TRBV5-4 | TGTGCCAGCAGCATGGGGGACAGGGGGTTATATGGCTACACCTTC | CASSMGDRGLYGYTF
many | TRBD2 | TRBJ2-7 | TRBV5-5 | TGTGCCAGCAGCCCGACGGGGCGGCGGGGGTACGAGCAGTACTTC | CASSPTGRRGYEQYF
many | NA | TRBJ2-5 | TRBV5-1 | TGCGCCAGCAGCTTGGCCTTGGGGGCCAGGGCCCAGTACTTC | CASSLALGARAQYF